This TCR beta chain was identified during a study of CD8+ T cells in alopecia areata. Study overall: Tofacitinib administration to treated patients was oral, at 5 to 10 mg twice daily.

The treatment was: oral pan-JAK inhibitor, 5-10 mg twice daily. Those with alopecia areata gave lesional scalp punch biopsies and peripheral blood. V was pared by 4 bases and J by 5 bases, with 13 bases of the junction left unmatched. CDR1 MNHNS and CDR2 SASEGT come from the germline V gene. The CDR3 has 17 amino acids. Sequencing relied on a cDNA template that was reverse transcribed from extracted RNA. The protocol was immunoSEQ multiplex PCR, while the TCRdb copy is restricted to in-frame clones and leaves out a portion. The sample contains 200,000 or so clones, about three fifths of which appear only once.

The chain combines TRBV6-1 with TRBJ2-1; 8 nucleotides agree with TRBD2. The clonotype was recovered from a human donor with alopecia areata. Sequencing used CD4+ T cells sorted from blood, obtained at week 24, from a patient treated with tofacitinib. The CDR3 DNA reads as TGTGCCAGCAGTGCCGAGAGGTACTGGCGGGGGGACAATGAGCAGTTCTTC. Its translation is CASSAERYWRGDNEQFF.